The subject of this entry is one T cell receptor (beta chain). The specificity of this receptor is unknown. A junction boundary mismatches the germline segment, possibly from a read error. Stable Graves' hyperthyroidism was defined as the absence of progression to ophthalmopathy over 18 months of follow-up. Hyperthyroidism patients were newly diagnosed, with disease duration under 2 months, and aged 18 to 65 years. Patients with uncontrolled infections, other autoimmune diseases, pregnancy or lactation were excluded. Diagnoses relied on clinical symptoms, serum thyroxine and TRAb, thyroid ultrasound and orbital computed tomography. PBMCs were isolated from about 9 ml of fresh peripheral blood by Ficoll-Paque density gradient centrifugation. Total RNA was extracted with Trizol reagent, and quality was checked on an Agilent 2100 Bioanalyzer. This sample was included in a study of T cells in Graves' hyperthyroidism and ophthalmopathy (dated by TCRdb to about 2019). With respect to the entire study: Peripheral blood was sampled at the time of initial diagnosis, prior to any treatment. The study also compared thyroid tissue and blood T-cell repertoires from 5 to 7 Graves' hyperthyroidism patients. The 100 discovery patients were randomly split 7:3 into training and test sets. The paper reports TCR Vbeta CDR3 sequencing of more than 120 peripheral blood samples: over 40 ophthalmopathy, around 80 hyperthyroidism and around 17 progressor patients. To identify TCR V-J signatures that set the groups apart, the researchers used a discovery cohort of 90 to 100 patients, made up of under 45 with Graves' ophthalmopathy and about 60 with stable Graves' hyperthyroidism. Following sampling, methimazole starting at 30 mg daily was given to hyperthyroidism patients, and high-dose intravenous methylprednisolone was given to ophthalmopathy patients. Whether ophthalmopathy could be predicted prospectively was tested in an independent validation cohort made up of some 20 hyperthyroidism patients plus 17 patients who later progressed to ophthalmopathy.

TCR beta CDR3 regions were amplified from RNA transcripts. For the first round of RT-PCR on the TCR CDR3, the HTBI primer set was used together with the Qiagen OneStep RT-PCR kit. A second multiplex PCR round built the libraries, followed by size selection and purification. Sequencing of the libraries was done on an Illumina HiSeq2000 using paired-end 100 bp reads. The source study handled its data this way. SOAPnuke was used to process the raw data, with reads discarded if the reads contained adapters or uncalled bases, had a mean Phred below 15, or lacked an exact constant-primer or identifier match. High-quality paired reads were merged using COPE v1.2.5, and each unique nucleotide sequence was defined as a clonotype. MiTCR v1.1 was used to align clonotypes to the IMGT TRBV, TRBD and TRBJ reference segments. The analysis included only V-J combinations with a frequency above 0.0001, which together covered more than 98% of the repertoires. A TCS score was defined as the ratio of F50 (clonal expansion) to E x V (chaos), with BLOSUM62-based TCRdist applied between CDR3 peptides within each V-J. Welch's t-statistics and random forest reduced around 550 V-J features to 10 to 15, which were used in a naive Bayes classifier (R e1071). The raw public reads went through TCRdb reprocessing: fastp at Q25, MiXCR clone calling, in-frame beta chains kept. Rows are unified per CDR3 protein, each entry keeping the most common DNA and genes. The V and J calls follow TCRdb's processing rather than the paper's. The sample table contains approximately 320,000 distinct CDR3 sequences; only one count was recorded for around a sixth of them. Of the sample, 33% falls within the top ten clones.

Study-level results and caveats: In validation, the model predicted progression to ophthalmopathy a median of 6.5 months before onset, with roughly 70% sensitivity and nearly 75% specificity. No statistical method was used to set the sample size in advance, and investigators knew the group allocation. A 13 V-J signature model separated ophthalmopathy from stable hyperthyroidism, with approximately 87% sensitivity and approximately 81% specificity in cross-validation and 80%/75% in testing. Blood samples also contained most of the expanded thyroid clonotypes (frequency above 0.001), which suggests that blood repertoires may reflect thyroid immune responses.

From the cysteine up to the phenylalanine, the CDR3 has a length of 15 residues. CDR3 DNA is the only sequence kept; it has 45 bases, read in frame from the first base. The CDR1 and CDR2 encoded by the germline V gene are SGDLS and YYNGEE. Sequencing input: blood. The rearranged chain carries TRBV9 and TRBJ1-2; 8 nucleotides in the junction match TRBD1. The clonotype comes from a man aged 25 to 40 with Graves' hyperthyroidism. The DNA sequence follows: TGTGCCAGCAGCACGACAGGGGACCCTGACTATGGCTGCACCTTC. Its coded protein is CASSTTGDPDYGCTF.